This T cell receptor beta chain was obtained from a study of CD8+CD57+ T cells in acquired aplastic anemia. Study-wide context: Recorded DNA amounts for sorted CD4+ and CD8+ cells had an average of 3.2 ug. Findings of the study overall: Some 28 CD8+ CDR3 sequences occurred in both the patients and the controls.

Germline V gene sequence: CDR1 SGHTA, CDR2 FQGTGA. V gave up 5 bases and J gave up 2 bases; unmatched junction bases: 3. The CDR3 is 15 amino acids. Patients who underwent sequencing had shown CD8+CD57+ cell expansion by flow cytometry. None of the patients had been given any therapy when their blood was sampled. TCR beta VDJ and CDR3 profiles were obtained from a genomic DNA template. TCRdb independently ran MiXCR on the reads; one entry per CDR3 protein. Of 160,000 or so distinct CDR3 sequences in the sample, roughly two thirds were seen once. This clonotype came up once. Its antigen is undetermined. The sequencing sample was made of sorted CD4+, CD8+, or CD8+CD57+ T cells (not recorded which) from PBMCs. This rearrangement joins TRBV7-3 to TRBJ2-1; TRBD2 matches at 10 bases. The sequence derives from a human donor with aplastic anemia. The CDR3 coding sequence is TGTGCCAGCAGCCAGAGCGGGGGGGCCTACAATGAGCAGTTCTTC. Translating gives CASSQSGGAYNEQFF.